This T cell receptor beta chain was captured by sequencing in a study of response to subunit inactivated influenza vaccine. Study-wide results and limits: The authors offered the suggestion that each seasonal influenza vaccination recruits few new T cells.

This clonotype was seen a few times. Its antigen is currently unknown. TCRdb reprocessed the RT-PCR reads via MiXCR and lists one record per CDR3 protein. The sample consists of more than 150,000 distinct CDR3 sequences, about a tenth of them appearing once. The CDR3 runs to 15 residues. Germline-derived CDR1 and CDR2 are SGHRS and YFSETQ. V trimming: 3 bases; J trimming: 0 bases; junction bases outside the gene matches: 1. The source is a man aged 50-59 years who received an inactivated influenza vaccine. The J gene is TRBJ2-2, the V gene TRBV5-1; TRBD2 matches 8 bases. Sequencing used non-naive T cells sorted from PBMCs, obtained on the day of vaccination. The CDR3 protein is CASSSLAANTGELFF. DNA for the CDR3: TGCGCCAGCAGCTCACTAGCGGCGAACACCGGGGAGCTGTTTTTT.